This T cell receptor beta chain was documented in a study of T cell repertoires in ileal Crohn's disease. CDR3 size: 14 residues. Trimming cost V 0 bases and J 5 bases, with 10 bases left between them. Looked up from germline, CDR1 is SGHAT and CDR2 is FQNNGV. Profiling relied on immunoSEQ multiplex PCR, and the TCRdb table lists in-frame clones only, not all of them. The table has 13,000 to 15,000 clones, approximately 70% seen once. The V and J genes are TRBV11-2 and TRBJ2-5; a possible D gene is TRBD1 (6 bases). The clonotype was recovered from an adult with Crohn's disease. Sequences were obtained from ileal tissue. Here the CDR3 reads CASSLEQGKETQYF. The CDR3, as DNA: TGTGCCAGCAGCTTAGAACAGGGAAAGGAGACCCAGTACTTC.